This T cell receptor beta chain was sequenced in a study of blood T cell repertoires in COVID-19. Method: immunoSEQ multiplex PCR; TCRdb's copy keeps in-frame clones and lacks some. The sample holds roughly 240,000 clones; roughly 88% are singletons and the top ten take 2.5%. V was shortened by 8 bases and J by 7 bases, with 11 bases between the two germline ends. The CDR3 spans 12 residues. Looked up from germline, CDR1 is PRHDT and CDR2 is FYEKMQ (reference sequence). The cohort comprised adults aged 18 to 89 years residing in some 24 US areas. The source is a woman aged 35 to 49 with acute COVID-19. This chain uses TRBV13 with TRBJ2-2, with a possible D match to TRBD1 (6 bases). Sequenced input: PBMCs or T cells enriched from blood (not recorded which). The CDR3 DNA reads TGTGCCAGCCACAGGGAAGTCGGGGAGCTGTTTTTT. Its translation is CASHREVGELFF.